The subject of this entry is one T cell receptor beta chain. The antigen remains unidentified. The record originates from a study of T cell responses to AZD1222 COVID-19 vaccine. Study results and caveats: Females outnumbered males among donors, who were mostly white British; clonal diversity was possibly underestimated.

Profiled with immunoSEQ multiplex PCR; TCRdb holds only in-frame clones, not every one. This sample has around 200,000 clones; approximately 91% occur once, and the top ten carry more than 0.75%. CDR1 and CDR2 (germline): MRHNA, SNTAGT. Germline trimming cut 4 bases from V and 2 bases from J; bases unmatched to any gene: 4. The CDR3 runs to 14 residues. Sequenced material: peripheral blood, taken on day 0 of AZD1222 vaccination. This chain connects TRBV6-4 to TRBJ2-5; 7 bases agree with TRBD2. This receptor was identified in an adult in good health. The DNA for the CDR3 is TGTGCCAGCAGTGCCGGGACTATTCAAGAGACCCAGTACTTC. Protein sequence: CASSAGTIQETQYF.